This T cell receptor (beta chain) came from a study of graft-versus-host responses after intestinal transplantation. Study summary: Anti-thymocyte globulin served as induction for all recipients, who then took tacrolimus and steroids for three to four years. General study results and limits: High graft-versus-host to host-versus-graft clonal ratios were found in allografts of patients who had graft-donor T cell macrochimerism.

Points on this clone: What it binds is not known.

Generated by immunoSEQ multiplex PCR, the TCRdb table keeps only in-frame clones and is missing some. The sample carries around 120,000 clones, 90% recorded once. Germline V gene data show CDR1 as SNHLY and CDR2 as FYNNEI. The CDR3 contains 14 residues. Trimming cost V 4 bases and J 0 bases, with 10 bases left between them. The TCR was taken from a human donor who received an intestinal transplant. The V gene is TRBV2, the J gene TRBJ2-7; D not certain. The source material was unstimulated CD4+ T cells sorted from spleen or lymph node cells, sampled before intestinal transplant. The CDR3 coding sequence is TGTGCCAGCAGTGGAGAAATCGTCTCCTACGAGCAGTACTTC. Protein sequence: CASSGEIVSYEQYF.